The 4 T cell receptor beta chains below were found in one sample sequenced in a study of blood T cell repertoires in COVID-19 (dated by TCRdb to 2019 to 2021). To prepare the library, the immunoSEQ multiplex PCR assay was applied. As stored in TCRdb, this immuneACCESS dataset retains in-frame rearrangements with V and J assigned. A fraction of the clones does not appear; measured against another copy, unresolved V genes explain less than half of the discrepancy, and the remainder lacks a known reason. For this sample there are under 150,000 clones; more than 70% appear just once. The ten largest account for 5% to 7% of the sample. The specimen was PBMCs or T cells enriched from blood (not recorded which). The receptors here all came from a man aged 40-49 years with acute COVID-19.

This chain joins TRBV2 and TRBJ1-5, with D hard to call. V was shortened by 4 bases and J by 3 bases, with 7 bases between the two germline ends. This CDR3 is built from 13 residues. The germline V gene encodes CDR1 SNHLY and CDR2 FYNNEI. The CDR3: CASSVELNQPQHF. CDR3 in DNA: TGTGCCAGCAGTGTAGAACTCAATCAGCCCCAGCATTTT.

V is TRBV4-1 and J is TRBJ2-3; maybe TRBD1 (6 bases). From germline, CDR1 is MGHRA and CDR2 YSYEKL. V was shortened by 2 bases and J by 0 bases, with 9 bases between the two germline ends. This CDR3 is 15 amino acids long. CDR3 amino acids: CASSQWTASTDTQYF. CDR3 DNA: TGCGCCAGCAGCCAATGGACAGCTAGCACAGATACGCAGTATTTT.

Details on this clone: The germline gene is not matched at one end of the junction; a read error may be the cause. The chain is built from TRBV19 and TRBJ2-7, with D tentatively TRBD2 (7 bases). Germline V lookup: CDR1 LNHDA, CDR2 SQIVND (reference sequence). This CDR3 is built from 12 residues. CDR3: CASSIRGRVVPF. CDR3 DNA sequence: TGTGCCAGTAGTATAAGGGGGAGGGTCGTCCCCTTC.

The gene calls are TRBV9 and TRBJ1-2; TRBD1 aligns across 10 bases. Per the germline V gene, CDR1 is SGDLS and CDR2 is YYNGEE. This CDR3 has 15 amino acids. The junction had 2 bases not matched to a gene; V was cut back by 3 bases and J by 0 bases. CDR3 bases: TGTGCCAGCAGCGCTGGGACAGGGGCTAACTATGGCTACACCTTC. It translates to CASSAGTGANYGYTF.